One and the same sample provided the 20 T cell receptor beta chains below, sequenced in a study of human T cells and chemical hapten exposure. Time point in this sample: patch test 3, about 24 weeks after DPC sensitization. Treatment meaning: therapeutic diphenylcyclopropenone sensitization with weekly scalp DPC. TCRdb analysed the RACE reads with MiXCR anew, one entry per CDR3 protein. The table shows roughly 200,000 distinct CDR3 sequences, with about 22% occurring only once. Sequenced material: whole blood, taken in connection with sensitization to the hapten diphenylcyclopropenone (DPC). The receptors here all came from a woman aged 40 to 50 with alopecia areata. Some clones in this sample may be carry-over from other donors' samples.

This clonotype was detected only a few times. The chain is built from TRBV6-5 and TRBJ1-1; D gene ambiguous. This CDR3 is 11 amino acids long. The V gene's germline CDR1 is MNHEY and CDR2 SVGAGI. The ends were cut back, 0 bases at V and 8 bases at J, with 4 bases in the middle. In DNA form, the CDR3 reads TGTGCCAGCAGTTACTCAGGGGAAGCTTTCTTT. It translates to CASSYSGEAFF.

Many counts were recorded for this clonotype. The chain is built from TRBV12-3 or TRBV12-4 and TRBJ1-6; 10 nucleotides agree with TRBD1. The CDR3 spans 15 residues. The ends lost 7 bases at V and 7 bases at J; junction bases unmatched: 7. In DNA form, the CDR3 reads TGTGCCAGCAAACCGGGGACAGGGGAAAATTCACCCCTCCACTTT. Translated, it gives CASKPGTGENSPLHF.

J is TRBJ2-1 and V is TRBV25-1; 9 positions agree with TRBD1. The CDR3 covers 15 residues. V was clipped by 3 bases and J by 8 bases; unmatched bases: 8. In germline, CDR1 is MGHDK, CDR2 SYGVNS. CDR3 DNA: TGTGCCAGCAGTGATCCGGGACAGGGTTGGTATGAGCAGTTCTTC. The encoded protein is CASSDPGQGWYEQFF.

This clonotype was seen only a few times. The CDR3 sequence: CASSQAEETGELFF. In DNA form, the CDR3 reads TGCGCCAGCAGCCAAGCCGAAGAAACCGGGGAGCTGTTTTTT. This chain uses TRBV4-3 with TRBJ2-2; D remains unclear. With 1 base removed from V and 5 bases from J, the gap between germline ends came to 8 bases. CDR1 is LGHNA and CDR2 is YSLEER in the germline V gene. This CDR3 region has 14 residues.

The chain combines TRBV30 with TRBJ2-1; tentatively, D is TRBD2 (6 bases). V was pared by 0 bases and J by 12 bases, with 9 bases between. This CDR3 has 11 residues. CDR1 and CDR2 from the germline V gene are GTSNPN and SVGIG (reference sequence). The CDR3 loop reads CAWSVRGLQFF. CDR3 in DNA: TGTGCCTGGAGTGTACGGGGGTTGCAGTTCTTC.

This clonotype was counted between two and nine times. The V gene is TRBV28, the J gene TRBJ2-3; D possibly uses TRBD1 or TRBD2 (6 bases each). V gave up 5 bases and J gave up 3 bases, with 15 bases separating them. CDR3 length: 15 residues. The germline V gene encodes CDR1 MDHEN and CDR2 SYDVKM. CDR3: CASSPRGGGTDTQYF. CDR3 DNA: TGTGCCAGCAGTCCCCGAGGAGGGGGAACAGATACGCAGTATTTT.

This clonotype came up many times. The chain combines TRBV4-2 with TRBJ2-2; D not certain. CDR3 size: 16 residues. Germline values: CDR1 LGHNA, CDR2 YNFKEQ. Trimming cost V 0 bases and J 1 base, with 9 bases left between them. The CDR3 region has the DNA TGTGCCAGCAGCCAAGAAGTTAGTGTGAACACCGGGGAGCTGTTTTTT. Encoded protein: CASSQEVSVNTGELFF.

This clonotype was seen only a few times. The J gene is TRBJ2-1, the V gene TRBV7-2; 9 bases line up with TRBD2. Germline V gives CDR1 SGHTA, CDR2 FQGNSA. The CDR3 totals 16 residues. The junction had 9 bases not matched to a gene; V was cut back by 0 bases and J by 9 bases. CDR3 DNA: TGTGCCAGCAGCTTAGCGTCCGCGGGAGGGCCGGGTGAGCAGTTCTTC. This gives the protein CASSLASAGGPGEQFF.

This clonotype has only a few counts. This chain links TRBV7-8 with TRBJ1-1; possibly TRBD1 for D (6 bases). The CDR3 contains 15 residues. CDR1 SGHVS and CDR2 FQNEAQ come from the germline V gene. The V end lost 2 bases, the J end lost 5 bases, and 15 bases lay between the germline ends. CDR3 sequence (DNA): TGTGCCAGCAGCTTAATGAGGGGGGATGGGACTGAAGCTTTCTTT. Translation: CASSLMRGDGTEAFF.

This sequence joins TRBV7-9 and TRBJ1-2, with D uncertain. Trimming removed 5 bases at V and 3 bases at J, with 13 bases between. The CDR3 loop spans 14 amino acids. The germline V gene encodes CDR1 SEHNR and CDR2 FQNEAQ (reference sequence). DNA of the CDR3: TGTGCCAGCAGCCTAGAGGGAAAGGACTATGGCTACACCTTC. Protein sequence: CASSLEGKDYGYTF.

This clonotype has just a few counts. The genes are TRBV10-3 and TRBJ2-5, with D perhaps TRBD2 (6 bases). Germline CDR1 ENHRY, CDR2 SYGVKD. The CDR3 runs 16 residues. Trimming took 3 bases from V and 5 from J, leaving 19 bases between them. The CDR3 DNA sequence: TGTGCCATCAGTGATGGGAGGCCAACCGCCCAGGAGACCCAGTACTTC. Translated, it gives CAISDGRPTAQETQYF.

This clonotype was counted between two and nine times. One end of the junction is discordant with germline, which a read error may explain. This chain uses TRBV6-2 or TRBV6-3 with TRBJ2-7; the D gene is possibly TRBD1 (5 bases). Germline CDR1 is MNHEY and CDR2 is SVGEGT. CDR3 length: 14 residues. The CDR3 DNA is TGTGCCAGCAGTGCAACAAGTCAAGGGGCTCCCTGGAACTTC. This codes for CASSATSQGAPWNF.

This clonotype has ten or more counts. The chain employs TRBV27 and TRBJ2-1; D remains ambiguous. V was cut by 5 bases and J by 4 bases, with 6 bases left in between. CDR1 and CDR2 (germline): MNHEY, SMNVEV (reference sequence). The length of the CDR3 is 12 residues. CDR3 nucleotide sequence: TGTGCCAGCAGTACACAATACAATGAGCAGTTCTTC. Residues: CASSTQYNEQFF.

Only a few counts were recorded for this clonotype. The chain has TRBV7-9 and TRBJ2-2; D not resolved. The CDR3 has 14 amino acids. Per germline, CDR1 SEHNR and CDR2 FQNEAQ (reference sequence). Trimming took 6 bases from V and 0 from J, leaving 8 bases between them. The CDR3 DNA reads as TGTGCCAGCAGGGATTTCGCGAACACCGGGGAGCTGTTTTTT. Protein sequence: CASRDFANTGELFF.

The chain links TRBV2 to TRBJ2-7, with D unclear. V shed 1 base and J shed 8 bases, with 6 bases lying between them. The germline CDR1 and CDR2 sequences are SNHLY and FYNNEI. The CDR3 consists of 11 residues. CDR3 protein: CASSEEGQQYF. The CDR3, as DNA: TGTGCCAGCAGTGAAGAGGGCCAGCAGTACTTC.

V is TRBV2 and J is TRBJ1-1; D remains unclear. The CDR3 is 13 amino acids. V gave up 4 bases and J gave up 3 bases, with 9 bases separating them. Looked up from germline, CDR1 is SNHLY and CDR2 is FYNNEI. CDR3 residues: CASSALDYTEAFF. The DNA of the CDR3 is TGTGCCAGCAGTGCCTTAGATTACACTGAAGCTTTCTTT.

The sample holds a few counts of this clonotype. This chain links TRBV27 with TRBJ2-7; 9 bases are a match to TRBD2. The V segment lost 2 bases and the J segment 4 bases; nucleotides outside the gene matches: 6. CDR1 is MNHEY, CDR2 SMNVEV, per germline (reference sequence). This CDR3 contains 15 residues. The CDR3 loop reads CASSLDLSGRYEQYF. The CDR3 nucleotides are TGTGCCAGCAGTTTAGATTTGAGCGGGAGGTACGAGCAGTACTTC.

This clonotype was seen a handful of times. This chain joins TRBV28 and TRBJ2-1; D is perhaps TRBD2 (6 bases). This CDR3 is 13 amino acids long. CDR1 MDHEN and CDR2 SYDVKM come from the germline V gene. Trimming shortened V by 6 bases and J by 7 bases, and 13 bases separated the two germline ends. CDR3: CASRFRERNEQFF. The CDR3, as DNA: TGTGCCAGCAGGTTCCGGGAGAGGAATGAGCAGTTCTTC.

This clonotype was counted a few times. The V gene is TRBV11-2, the J gene TRBJ1-1; D call uncertain. This CDR3 region has 13 residues. V was clipped by 5 bases and J by 11 bases, with 18 bases between them. Per the germline V gene, CDR1 is SGHAT and CDR2 is FQNNGV. CDR3 in amino acids: CASSPPRRDGAFF. The CDR3 bases are TGTGCCAGCAGCCCGCCCCGGCGAGATGGGGCTTTCTTT. The full variable domain, completed using reference TRBV11-2 and TRBJ1-1, is EAGVAQSPRYKIIEKRQSVAFWCNPISGHATLYWYQQILGQGPKLLIQFQNNGVVDDSQLPKDRFSAERLKGVDSTLKIQPAKLEDSAVYLCASSPPRRDGAFFGQGTRLTVV.

The chain is built from TRBV4-3 and TRBJ2-6; D is unresolved. Germline lookup yields CDR1 LGHNA and CDR2 YSLEER. Trimming stripped 0 bases from V and 2 bases from J, with 8 bases between. The CDR3 contains 16 residues. CDR3 sequence reads: CASSQEGSPGANVLTF. Here the CDR3 DNA reads TGCGCCAGCAGCCAAGAGGGCAGCCCTGGGGCCAACGTCCTGACTTTC.